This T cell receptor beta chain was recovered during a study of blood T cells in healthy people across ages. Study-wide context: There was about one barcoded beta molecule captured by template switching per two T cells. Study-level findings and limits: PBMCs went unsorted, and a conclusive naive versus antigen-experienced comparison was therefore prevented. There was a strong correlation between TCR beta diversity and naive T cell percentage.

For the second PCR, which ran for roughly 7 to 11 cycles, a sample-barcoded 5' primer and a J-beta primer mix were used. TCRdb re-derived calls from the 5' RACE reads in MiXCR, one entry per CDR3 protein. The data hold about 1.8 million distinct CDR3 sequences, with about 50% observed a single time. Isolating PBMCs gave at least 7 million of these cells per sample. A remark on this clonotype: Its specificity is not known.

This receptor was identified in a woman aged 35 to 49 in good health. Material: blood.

DNA of the CDR3: TGTGCCAGCAGTTTAAGGGGGGTGGCAGATACGCAGTATTTT. This codes for CASSLRGVADTQYF. The V gene is TRBV28, the J gene TRBJ2-3; D tentatively reads TRBD1 or TRBD2 (6 bases each). Germline V gene lookup returns CDR1 MDHEN and CDR2 SYDVKM. Trimming took off 2 bases at V and 4 bases at J, with 10 bases between the two ends. This CDR3 has 14 residues.